One T cell receptor (beta chain) is described in this entry. The antigen is unknown. Trimming took off 4 bases at V and 6 bases at J, with 11 bases between the two ends. This CDR3 has 12 residues. Germline V gene sequence: CDR1 SGHTS, CDR2 YDEGEE. This specimen belongs to a study of immune evolution from preneoplasia to lung adenocarcinoma. Produced via immunoSEQ multiplex PCR; TCRdb's table is partial and in-frame only. The sample holds around 6,200 clones, roughly 80% seen once. Study-level findings and limits: Normal lung had the highest top T cell clone frequencies.

This clonotype was obtained from a donor aged 70 or over with lung adenocarcinoma. The specimen was FFPE adjacent normal lung tissue. The genes are TRBV5-8 and TRBJ2-7; perhaps TRBD2 as D (6 bases). CDR3 region: CASSRWRGEQYF. The CDR3 bases are TGTGCCAGCAGCCGCTGGAGGGGCGAGCAGTACTTC.